This paragraph covers one T cell receptor (beta chain) sequence. Its antigen is not known. The PCR used 60 Vbeta and 13 Jbeta primers. Assay used: immunoSEQ multiplex PCR; TCRdb lists only in-frame clones, some missing. The sample holds around 37,000 clones. These data originate in a study of cytomegalovirus exposure and HLA in healthy donors. Whole-study results and caveats: The authors assumed roughly uniform sequencing depth across donors for presence/absence analyses.

The CDR3 contains 14 residues. Germline V gene sequence: CDR1 MNHEY, CDR2 SMNVEV (reference sequence). V lost 7 bases to trimming and J lost 5 bases, with 18 bases between them. The V and J genes are TRBV27 and TRBJ2-7; weak D call: TRBD2 (7 bases). This sequence originates from a human donor in good health. Sequencing was performed on PBMCs. Written as DNA, the CDR3 is TGTGCCAGCACCCCTCGGGGAGGGGGAAACGAGCAGTACTTC. Protein: CASTPRGGGNEQYF.